This T cell receptor (beta chain) was obtained from a study of technical replicates of blood from a few donors. This CDR3 is 16 amino acids long. Per the germline V gene, CDR1 is SGDLS and CDR2 is YYNGEE. With V trimmed by 3 bases and J by 2 bases, 4 bases remained unmatched. The assay was immunoSEQ multiplex PCR, and TCRdb's table has in-frame clones only and misses some. The sample carries 75,000 to 90,000 clones, 96% recorded once. The chain is built from TRBV9 and TRBJ2-4; TRBD2 agrees at 11 bases. The clonotype originates from a human donor in good health. The material sequenced was T cells isolated from PBMCs. The DNA of the CDR3 is TGTGCCAGCAGCGAGGGACTAGCGGCGACCAAAAACATTCAGTACTTC. This translates into CASSEGLAATKNIQYF.